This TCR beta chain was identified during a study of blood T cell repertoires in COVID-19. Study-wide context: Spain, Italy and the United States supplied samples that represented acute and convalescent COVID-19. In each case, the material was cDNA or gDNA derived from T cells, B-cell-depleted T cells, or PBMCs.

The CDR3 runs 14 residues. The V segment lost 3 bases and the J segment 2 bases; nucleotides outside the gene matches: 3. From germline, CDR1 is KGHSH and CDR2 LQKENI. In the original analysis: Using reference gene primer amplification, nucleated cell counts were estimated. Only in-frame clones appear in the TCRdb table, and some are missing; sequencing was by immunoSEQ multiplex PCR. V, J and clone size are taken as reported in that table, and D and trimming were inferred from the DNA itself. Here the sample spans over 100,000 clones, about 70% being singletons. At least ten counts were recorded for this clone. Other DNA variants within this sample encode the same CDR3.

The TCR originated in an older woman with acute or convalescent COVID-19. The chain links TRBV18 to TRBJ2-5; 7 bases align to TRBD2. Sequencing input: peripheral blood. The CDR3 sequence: CASSPPGLQETQYF. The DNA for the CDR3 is TGTGCCAGCTCACCTCCGGGACTACAAGAGACCCAGTACTTC.